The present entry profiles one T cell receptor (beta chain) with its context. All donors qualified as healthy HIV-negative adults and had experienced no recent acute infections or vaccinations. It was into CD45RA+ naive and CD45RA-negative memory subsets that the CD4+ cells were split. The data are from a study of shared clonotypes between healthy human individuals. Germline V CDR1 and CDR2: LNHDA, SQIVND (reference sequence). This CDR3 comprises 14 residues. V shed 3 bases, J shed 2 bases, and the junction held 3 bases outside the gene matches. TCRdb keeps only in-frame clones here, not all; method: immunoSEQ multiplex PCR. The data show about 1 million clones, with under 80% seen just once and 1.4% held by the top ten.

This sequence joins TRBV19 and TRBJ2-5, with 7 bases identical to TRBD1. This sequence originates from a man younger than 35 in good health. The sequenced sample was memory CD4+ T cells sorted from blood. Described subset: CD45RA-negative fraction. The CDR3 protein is CASSIRTGQETQYF. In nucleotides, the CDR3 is TGTGCCAGTAGTATCCGGACAGGTCAAGAGACCCAGTACTTC. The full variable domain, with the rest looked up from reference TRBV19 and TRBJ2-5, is DGGITQSPKYLFRKEGQNVTLSCEQNLNHDAMYWYRQDPGQGLRLIYYSQIVNDFQKGDIAEGYSVSREKKESFPLTVTSAQKNPTAFYLCASSIRTGQETQYFGPGTRLLVL.